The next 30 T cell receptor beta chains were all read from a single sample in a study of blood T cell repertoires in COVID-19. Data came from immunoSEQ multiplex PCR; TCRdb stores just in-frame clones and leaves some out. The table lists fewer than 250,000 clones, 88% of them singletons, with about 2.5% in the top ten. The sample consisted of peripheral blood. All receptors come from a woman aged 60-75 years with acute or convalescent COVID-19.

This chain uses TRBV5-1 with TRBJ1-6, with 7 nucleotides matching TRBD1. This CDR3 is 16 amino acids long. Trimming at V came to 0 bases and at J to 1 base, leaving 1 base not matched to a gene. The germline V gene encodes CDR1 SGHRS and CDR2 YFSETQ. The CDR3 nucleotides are TGCGCCAGCAGCTTGGAGGGGGCATCCTATAATTCACCCCTCCACTTT. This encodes CASSLEGASYNSPLHF.

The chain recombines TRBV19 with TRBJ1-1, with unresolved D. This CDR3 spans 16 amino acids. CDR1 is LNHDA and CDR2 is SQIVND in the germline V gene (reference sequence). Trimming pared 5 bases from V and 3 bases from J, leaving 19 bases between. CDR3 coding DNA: TGTGCCAGTAGTCTTAGCTCGGCTCGAGCTCACACTGAAGCTTTCTTT. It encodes CASSLSSARAHTEAFF. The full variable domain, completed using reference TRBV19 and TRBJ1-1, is DGGITQSPKYLFRKEGQNVTLSCEQNLNHDAMYWYRQDPGQGLRLIYYSQIVNDFQKGDIAEGYSVSREKKESFPLTVTSAQKNPTAFYLCASSLSSARAHTEAFFGQGTRLTVV.

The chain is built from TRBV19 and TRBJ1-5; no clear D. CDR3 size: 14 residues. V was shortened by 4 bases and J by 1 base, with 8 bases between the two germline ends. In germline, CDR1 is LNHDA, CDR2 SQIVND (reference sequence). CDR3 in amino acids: CASSRRASNQPQHF. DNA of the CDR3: TGTGCCAGTAGTAGGAGGGCGAGCAATCAGCCCCAGCATTTT.

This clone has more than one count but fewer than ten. The CDR3 region has the DNA TGTGCCAGCAGTTCGGTCGGGGAGCTGTTTTTT. This codes for CASSSVGELFF. The J gene is TRBJ2-2, the V gene TRBV6-2 or TRBV6-3; D remains unclear. Germline CDR1 and CDR2: MNHEY and SVGEGT. V shed 4 bases and J shed 7 bases, with 4 bases lying between them. This CDR3 is built from 11 residues.

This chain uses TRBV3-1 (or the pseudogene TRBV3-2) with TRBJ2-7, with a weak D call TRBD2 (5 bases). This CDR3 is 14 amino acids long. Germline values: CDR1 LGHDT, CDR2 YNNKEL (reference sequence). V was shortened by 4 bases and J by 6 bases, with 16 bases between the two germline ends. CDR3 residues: CASSPFSFRGEQYF. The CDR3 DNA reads TGTGCCAGCAGCCCATTCTCGTTCCGGGGCGAGCAGTACTTC.

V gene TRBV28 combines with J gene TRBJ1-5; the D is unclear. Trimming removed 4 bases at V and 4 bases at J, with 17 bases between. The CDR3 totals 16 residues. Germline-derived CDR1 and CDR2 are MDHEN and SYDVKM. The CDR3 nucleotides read TGTGCCAGCAGTTCCCCTGGAGGGATTGGAAATCAGCCCCAGCATTTT. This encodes CASSSPGGIGNQPQHF.

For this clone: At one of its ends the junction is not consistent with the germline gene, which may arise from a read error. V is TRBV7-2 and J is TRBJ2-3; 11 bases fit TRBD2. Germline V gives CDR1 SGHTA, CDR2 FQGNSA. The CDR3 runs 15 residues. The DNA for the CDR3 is TGTGCCAGCAGCTTAGAGGGGACTAGCGGCGCCACGAGGAATTTT. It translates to CASSLEGTSGATRNF.

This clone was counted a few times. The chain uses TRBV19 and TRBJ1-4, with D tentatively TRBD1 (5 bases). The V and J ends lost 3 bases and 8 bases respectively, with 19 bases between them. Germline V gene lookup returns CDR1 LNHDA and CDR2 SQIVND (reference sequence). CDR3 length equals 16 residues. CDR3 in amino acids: CASSMSPWGTWEKLFF. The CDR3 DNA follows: TGTGCCAGTAGTATGAGTCCTTGGGGGACTTGGGAAAAACTGTTTTTT.

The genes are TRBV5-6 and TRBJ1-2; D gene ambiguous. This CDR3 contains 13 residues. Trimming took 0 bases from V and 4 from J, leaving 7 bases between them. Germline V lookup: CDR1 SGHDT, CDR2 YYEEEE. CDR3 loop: CASSLGGPYGYTF. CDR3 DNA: TGTGCCAGCAGCTTGGGAGGGCCCTATGGCTACACCTTC.

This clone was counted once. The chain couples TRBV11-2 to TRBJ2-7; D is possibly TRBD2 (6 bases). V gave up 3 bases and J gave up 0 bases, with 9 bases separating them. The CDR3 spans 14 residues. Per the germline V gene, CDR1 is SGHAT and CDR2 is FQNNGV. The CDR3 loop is CASSFLGLSYEQYF. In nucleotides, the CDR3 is TGTGCCAGCAGCTTTCTGGGACTCTCCTACGAGCAGTACTTC.

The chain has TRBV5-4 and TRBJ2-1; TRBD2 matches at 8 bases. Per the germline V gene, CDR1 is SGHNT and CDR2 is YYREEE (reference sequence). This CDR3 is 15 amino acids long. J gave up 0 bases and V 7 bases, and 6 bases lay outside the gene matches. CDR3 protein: CASGRGAGSYNEQFF. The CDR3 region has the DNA TGTGCCAGCGGGCGGGGGGCCGGCTCCTACAATGAGCAGTTCTTC.

The CDR3 spells CASSLDRTTNTGELFF. CDR3 bases: TGTGCCAGCTCCTTGGACAGGACTACGAACACCGGGGAGCTGTTTTTT. The chain is built from TRBV18 and TRBJ2-2; tentative D call: TRBD1 (7 bases). Germline loops: CDR1 KGHSH, CDR2 LQKENI. This CDR3 has 16 amino acids. V lost 6 bases, J lost 0 bases, and 14 bases lay in between.

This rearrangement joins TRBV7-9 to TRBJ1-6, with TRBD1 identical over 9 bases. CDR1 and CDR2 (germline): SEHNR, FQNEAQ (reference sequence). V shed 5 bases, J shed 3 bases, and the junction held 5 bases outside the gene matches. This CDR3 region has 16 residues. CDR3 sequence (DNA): TGTGCCAGCAGCCAGGGACAGGGATTCTATAATTCACCCCTCCACTTT. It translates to CASSQGQGFYNSPLHF.

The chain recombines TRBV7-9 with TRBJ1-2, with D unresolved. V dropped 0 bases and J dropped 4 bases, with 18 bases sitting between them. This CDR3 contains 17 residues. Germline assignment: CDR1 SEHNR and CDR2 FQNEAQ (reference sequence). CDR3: CASSLAGSRLYGYGYTF. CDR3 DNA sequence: TGTGCCAGCAGCTTAGCGGGGAGCAGACTCTATGGCTATGGCTACACCTTC.

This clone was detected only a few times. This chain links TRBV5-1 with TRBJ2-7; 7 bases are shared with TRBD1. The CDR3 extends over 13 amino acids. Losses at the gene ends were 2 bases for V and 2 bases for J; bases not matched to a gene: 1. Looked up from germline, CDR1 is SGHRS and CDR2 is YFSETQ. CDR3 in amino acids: CASSLQGTYEQYF. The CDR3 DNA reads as TGCGCCAGCAGCTTACAGGGGACCTACGAGCAGTACTTC. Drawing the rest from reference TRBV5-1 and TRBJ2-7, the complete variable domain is KAGVTQTPRYLIKTRGQQVTLSCSPISGHRSVSWYQQTPGQGLQFLFEYFSETQRNKGNFPGRFSGRQFSNSRSEMNVSTLELGDSALYLCASSLQGTYEQYFGPGTRLTVT.

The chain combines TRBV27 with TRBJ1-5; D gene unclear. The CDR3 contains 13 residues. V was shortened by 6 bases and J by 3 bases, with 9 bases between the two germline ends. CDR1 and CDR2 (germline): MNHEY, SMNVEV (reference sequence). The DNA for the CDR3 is TGTGCCAGCAGCCCGGGGTTCAATCAGCCCCAGCATTTT. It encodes CASSPGFNQPQHF.

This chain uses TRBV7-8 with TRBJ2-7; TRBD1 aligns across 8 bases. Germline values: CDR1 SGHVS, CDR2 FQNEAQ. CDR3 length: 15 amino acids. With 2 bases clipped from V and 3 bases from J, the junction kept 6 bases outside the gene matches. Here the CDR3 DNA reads TGTGCCAGCAGCTTACTAGGACAGGGTTACTACGAGCAGTACTTC. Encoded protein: CASSLLGQGYYEQYF. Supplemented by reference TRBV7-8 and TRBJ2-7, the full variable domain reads GAGVSQSPRYKVAKRGQDVALRCDPISGHVSLFWYQQALGQGPEFLTYFQNEAQLDKSGLPSDRFFAERPEGSVSTLKIQRTQQEDSAVYLCASSLLGQGYYEQYFGPGTRLTVT.

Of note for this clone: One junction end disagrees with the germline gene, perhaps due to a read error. The CDR3 region has the DNA TGCGCCCGCAGCTTAGCGGGGGGGAACACCGGGGAGCTGTTTTTT. Its translation is CARSLAGGNTGELFF. This sequence joins TRBV5-1 and TRBJ2-2; 10 nucleotides align to TRBD2. The CDR3 contains 15 residues. Germline CDR1 and CDR2: SGHRS and YFSETQ.

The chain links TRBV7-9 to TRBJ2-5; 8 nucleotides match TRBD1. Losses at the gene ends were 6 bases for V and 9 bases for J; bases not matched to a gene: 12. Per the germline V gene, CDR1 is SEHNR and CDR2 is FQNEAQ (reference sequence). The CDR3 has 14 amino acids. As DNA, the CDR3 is TGTGCCAGCAGTAAGACAGGGGCATCAGGGGCCCAGTACTTC. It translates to CASSKTGASGAQYF.

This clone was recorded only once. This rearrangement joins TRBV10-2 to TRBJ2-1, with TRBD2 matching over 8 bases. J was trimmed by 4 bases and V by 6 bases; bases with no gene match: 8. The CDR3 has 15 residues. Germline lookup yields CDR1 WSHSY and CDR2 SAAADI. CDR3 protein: CASRGTGGMYNEQFF. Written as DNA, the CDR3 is TGCGCCAGCAGAGGAACGGGGGGGATGTACAATGAGCAGTTCTTC.

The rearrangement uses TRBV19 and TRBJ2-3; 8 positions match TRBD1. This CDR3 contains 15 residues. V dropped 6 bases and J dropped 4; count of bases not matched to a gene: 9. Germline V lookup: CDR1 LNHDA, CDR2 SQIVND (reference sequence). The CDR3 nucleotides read TGTGCCAGTAGACCCGGACAGGGAAGCTCAGATACGCAGTATTTT. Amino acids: CASRPGQGSSDTQYF.

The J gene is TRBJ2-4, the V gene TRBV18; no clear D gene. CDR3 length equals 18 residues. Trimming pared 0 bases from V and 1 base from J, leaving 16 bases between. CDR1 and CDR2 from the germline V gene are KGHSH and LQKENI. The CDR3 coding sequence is TGTGCCAGCTCACCACCGAAGCCCGGAGAGCTTGCCAAAAACATTCAGTACTTC. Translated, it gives CASSPPKPGELAKNIQYF.

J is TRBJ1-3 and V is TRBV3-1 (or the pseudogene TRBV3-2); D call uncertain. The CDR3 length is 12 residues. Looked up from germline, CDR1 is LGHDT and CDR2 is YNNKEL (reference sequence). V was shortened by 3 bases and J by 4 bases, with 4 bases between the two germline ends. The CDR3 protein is CASSQAGNTIYF. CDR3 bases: TGTGCCAGCAGCCAGGCCGGAAACACCATATATTTT.

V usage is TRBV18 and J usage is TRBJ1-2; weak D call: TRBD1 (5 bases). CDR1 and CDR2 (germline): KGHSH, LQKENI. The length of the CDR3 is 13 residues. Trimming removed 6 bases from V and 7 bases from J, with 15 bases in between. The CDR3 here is CASSGDSLGGYTF. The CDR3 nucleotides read TGTGCCAGCTCTGGGGACTCTCTGGGTGGCTACACCTTC.

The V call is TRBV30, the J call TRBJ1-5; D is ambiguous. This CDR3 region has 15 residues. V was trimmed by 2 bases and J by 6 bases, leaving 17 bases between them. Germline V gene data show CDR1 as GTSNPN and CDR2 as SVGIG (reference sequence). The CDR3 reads CAWSLAPARGQPQHF. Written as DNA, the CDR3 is TGTGCCTGGAGTCTCGCCCCAGCACGGGGTCAGCCCCAGCATTTT. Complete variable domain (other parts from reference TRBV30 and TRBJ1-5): SQTIHQWPATLVQPVGSPLSLECTVEGTSNPNLYWYRQAAGRGLQLLFYSVGIGQISSEVPQNLSASRPQDRQFILSSKKLLLSDSGFYLCAWSLAPARGQPQHFGDGTRLSIL.

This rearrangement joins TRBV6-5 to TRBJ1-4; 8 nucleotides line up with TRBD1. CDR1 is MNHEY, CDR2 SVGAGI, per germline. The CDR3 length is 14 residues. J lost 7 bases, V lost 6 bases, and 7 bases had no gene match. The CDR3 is CASSRDRGREKLFF. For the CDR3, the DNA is TGTGCCAGCAGCCGCGACAGGGGACGTGAAAAACTGTTTTTT.

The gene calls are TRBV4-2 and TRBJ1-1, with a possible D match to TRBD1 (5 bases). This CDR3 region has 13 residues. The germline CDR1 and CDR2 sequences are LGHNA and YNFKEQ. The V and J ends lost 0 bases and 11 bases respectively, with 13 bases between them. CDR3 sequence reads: CASSQDWRGRAFF. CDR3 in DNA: TGTGCCAGCAGCCAAGATTGGAGGGGTAGGGCTTTCTTT.

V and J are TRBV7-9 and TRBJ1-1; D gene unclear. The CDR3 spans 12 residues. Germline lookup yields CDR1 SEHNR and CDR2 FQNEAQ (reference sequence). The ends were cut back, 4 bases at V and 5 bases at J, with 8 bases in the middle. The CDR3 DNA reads TGTGCCAGCAGCTCCTCGGGGACTGAAGCTTTCTTT. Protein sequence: CASSSSGTEAFF.

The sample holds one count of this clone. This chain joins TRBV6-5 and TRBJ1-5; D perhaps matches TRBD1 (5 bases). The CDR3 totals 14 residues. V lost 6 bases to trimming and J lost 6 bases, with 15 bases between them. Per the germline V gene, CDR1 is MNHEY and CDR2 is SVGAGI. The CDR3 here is CASSLQDGRQPQHF. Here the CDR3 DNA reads TGTGCCAGCAGCCTACAGGACGGGCGTCAGCCCCAGCATTTT.

In nucleotides, the CDR3 is TGTGCCAGCACTCCGGGGGGAGGTTTTAGCAATCAGCCCCAGCATTTT. Its translation: CASTPGGGFSNQPQHF. This chain links TRBV28 with TRBJ1-5; D may be TRBD1 (5 bases). Germline CDR1 reads MDHEN; CDR2 reads SYDVKM. V dropped 7 bases and J dropped 0 bases, with 16 bases sitting between them. The CDR3 extends over 16 amino acids.